A selection of T cell receptor beta chains follows, all from one sample in a study of blood T cell repertoires in COVID-19. Assay used: immunoSEQ multiplex PCR; TCRdb lists only in-frame clones, some missing. The sample has about 250,000 clones; about 80% are singletons. What was sequenced was peripheral blood. The receptor set was obtained from an elderly man with acute or convalescent COVID-19. Both conserved end residues are part of each CDR3. A D gene is named only where the DNA matches it firmly. Rows give clone size only sometimes, using once, few, many, or a class for an expanded clone.

TGCGCCAGCAGCCCGGGACAGGAGTACTATGGCTACACCTTC CASSPGQEYYGYTF TRBJ1-2 TRBD1 14 TRBV5-1 few
TGTGCCAGCAGCCCCCGGGAGGGGAGCACTGAAGCTTTCTTT CASSPREGSTEAFF TRBJ1-1 - 14 TRBV3-1/TRBV3-2 -
TGCGCCAGCAGCCAAGATAAGGGGTCTGGCTACACCTTC CASSQDKGSGYTF TRBJ1-2 - 13 TRBV4-1 -
TGTGCCAGCAGTTACTCCCCCCTACTAGCGGGAGGGCCTCGCTACAATGAGCAGTTCTTC CASSYSPLLAGGPRYNEQFF TRBJ2-1 TRBD2 20 TRBV6-2/TRBV6-3 -
TGTGCCAGCAGCGCGACAGGGGGCACCTATGGCTACACCTTC CASSATGGTYGYTF TRBJ1-2 TRBD1 14 TRBV7-9 once
TGTGCCAGCAGCCTCGGGACCTCGACGGGGGGATCGCAGTATTTT CASSLGTSTGGSQYF TRBJ2-3 TRBD2 15 TRBV7-3 -
TGTGCCAGCAGCTTACAGGGCACGCACACTGAAGCTTTCTTT CASSLQGTHTEAFF TRBJ1-1 - 14 TRBV7-2 -
TGTGCCAGCAGCCAAGGGCTGGGGGCAGGGGGCCAGCCCCAGCATTTT CASSQGLGAGGQPQHF TRBJ1-5 TRBD1 16 TRBV4-2 -
TGTGCCAGCAGGGCTAGTGGGAACACCGGGGAGCTGTTTTTT CASRASGNTGELFF TRBJ2-2 - 14 TRBV6-1 -
TGTGCCAGCAGTTTGGTGGGACAGGGATTAATAGCTAACTATGGCTACACCTTC CASSLVGQGLIANYGYTF TRBJ1-2 TRBD1 18 TRBV28 -
TGTGCCAGCAGTTTATCCTCTGGGGGCGTAGATGAAAAACTGTTTTTT CASSLSSGGVDEKLFF TRBJ1-4 - 16 TRBV27 -
TGTGCCAGCAGTCCCTCCGGCGGAAATTTTAAGCCCCAGCATTTT CASSPSGGNFKPQHF TRBJ1-5 - 15 TRBV2 -
TGCAGTGCTTCCAGCGGGCACGAGCAGTACTTC CSASSGHEQYF TRBJ2-7 - 11 TRBV20-1 few
TGTGCCAGCAGTTGGGGACAGGGGATTAATGAAAAACTGTTTTTT CASSWGQGINEKLFF TRBJ1-4 TRBD1 15 TRBV27 -
TGTGCCAGCAGTTGGGCGGGGGGGACTCCCAAAAACATTCAGTACTTC CASSWAGGTPKNIQYF TRBJ2-4 TRBD2 16 TRBV6-2/TRBV6-3 -
TGTGCCACCAGCCGGACAGGGCCGGCGTCTAGCACAGATACGCAGTATTTT CATSRTGPASSTDTQYF TRBJ2-3 TRBD1 17 TRBV15 -
TGTGCCAGCGGGGCAGGGAGGGCCACTGAAGCTTTCTTT CASGAGRATEAFF TRBJ1-1 - 13 TRBV6-5 once
TGTGCCACCAGTGACCGACAGGGATGGCAGCCCCAGCATTTT CATSDRQGWQPQHF TRBJ1-5 TRBD1 14 TRBV24-1 -
TGTGCCAGCAGCTTGGGCCAGTTTGAAGCTTTCTTT CASSLGQFEAFF TRBJ1-1 - 12 TRBV7-9 -
TGTGCCAGCAGCCCCGGACAGGGGATAGGCAATCAGCCCCAGCATTTT CASSPGQGIGNQPQHF TRBJ1-5 TRBD1 16 TRBV11-2 -
TGTGCCAGCAGTCGCCCGGGGAGGGAGGACTATGGCTACACCTTC CASSRPGREDYGYTF TRBJ1-2 - 15 TRBV6-6 -
TGTGCCAGCAGCTTGGCCGAATTGGACGGGAGGGCCGAAACCGGGGAGCTGTTTTTT CASSLAELDGRAETGELFF TRBJ2-2 TRBD2 19 TRBV5-6 -
TGTGCCAGCAGCCAGGCTCAGGGGCGAGGACCCTCTGGAAACACCATATATTTT CASSQAQGRGPSGNTIYF TRBJ1-3 - 18 TRBV3-1/TRBV3-2 -
TGTGCCAGTACCCCGAGGGGGATGAACACTGAAGCTTTCTTT CASTPRGMNTEAFF TRBJ1-1 - 14 TRBV19 -
TGCGCCAGCAGCTTGGGGGGGACTAGCGGATTCACAGATACGCAGTATTTT CASSLGGTSGFTDTQYF TRBJ2-3 TRBD2 17 TRBV5-1 -
TGTGCCAGCAGTTTATCCCCGGGACAGGGGGCTAGCTCTGGAAACACCATATATTTT CASSLSPGQGASSGNTIYF TRBJ1-3 TRBD1 19 TRBV28 -
TGTGCCAGTAGTATAGATCGGGGAGGGAAGGGGTACGAGCAGTACTTC CASSIDRGGKGYEQYF TRBJ2-7 TRBD2 16 TRBV19 -
TGTGCCAGTAGACCGGGACAGTCTAACTATGGCTACACCTTC CASRPGQSNYGYTF TRBJ1-2 TRBD1 14 TRBV19 -
TGTGCCACCAGCAGTCGAGGGAGTAGCTCCTACGAGCAGTACTTC CATSSRGSSSYEQYF TRBJ2-7 - 15 TRBV15 -
TGTGCCAGCAGTCCAGACAGGGGGCGAAGCGCGAACTATGGCTACACCTTC CASSPDRGRSANYGYTF TRBJ1-2 TRBD1 17 TRBV6-6 -
TGTGCCACCGGCTCAGGTGGGTCGAACATTCAGTACTTC CATGSGGSNIQYF TRBJ2-4 - 13 TRBV24-1 once
TGTGCCAGCAGCTTCGGCGGTAGCACAGATACGCAGTATTTT CASSFGGSTDTQYF TRBJ2-3 - 14 TRBV5-4 many
TGTGCCAGCAGCTTGGGCCCCCTCGCGGGACTCACAGATACGCAGTATTTT CASSLGPLAGLTDTQYF TRBJ2-3 - 17 TRBV13 -
TGTGCCAGCAGCCCCTCCACAGGGGTCCTCTATGGCTACACCTTC CASSPSTGVLYGYTF TRBJ1-2 TRBD1 15 TRBV7-9 -
TGTGCCAGCAGCTCCCCTAAGACAGTTGGAAACTATGGCTACACCTTC CASSSPKTVGNYGYTF TRBJ1-2 - 16 TRBV11-2 few
TGCGCCAGCAGCCAAGAAGGTAGACCAGGCACCACTGAAGCTTTCTTT CASSQEGRPGTTEAFF TRBJ1-1 - 16 TRBV4-1 -
TGTGCCAGCAAATCGACAGGGCTAGATGAAAAACTGTTTTTT CASKSTGLDEKLFF TRBJ1-4 TRBD1 14 TRBV2 -
TGTGCCAGCAGCGGATCAGGGGAAGGTCAGCCCCAGCATTTT CASSGSGEGQPQHF TRBJ1-5 - 14 TRBV2 -
TGTGCCAGCAGCTTGACAGGGCCGGCCGGGGAGCTGTTTTTT CASSLTGPAGELFF TRBJ2-2 TRBD1 14 TRBV7-9 -
TGTGCCACCAGCAGAGATCGCGAGAGGTCCGGGGCCAACGTCCTGACTTTC CATSRDRERSGANVLTF TRBJ2-6 - 17 TRBV15 -
TGTGCCAGCAGCTTGCGACAGGGTATCACTGAAGCTTTCTTT CASSLRQGITEAFF TRBJ1-1 TRBD1 14 TRBV7-2 once